This TCR beta chain was observed in a study of human T cells and chemical hapten exposure. Whole-study context: Patch testing placed 0.01% DPC on the upper back, with readings at 6 days. Study outcomes and limitations: Versus controls, significantly more large CDR3 similarity clusters arose from expanded TCRs.

Individual cDNA molecules (in the library) carried attached unique molecular identifiers. Via MiXCR, TCRdb re-called the RACE reads, giving one row per CDR3 protein. The data show around 100,000 distinct CDR3 sequences, about 10% seen once. Time point of the sample: patch test 2, 6 weeks after DPC sensitization. The treatment denotes: therapeutic diphenylcyclopropenone sensitization with weekly scalp DPC. Blood collection took place prior to placing each patch test. Germline CDR1 reads SGHNT; CDR2 reads YYREEE (reference sequence). This CDR3 is built from 15 residues. Between the trimmed V and J ends, which lost 0 bases and 1 base, there was a span of 11 bases. The table lists this clonotype with many counts. Its antigen is unknown.

This specimen consisted of whole blood, obtained in connection with sensitization to the hapten diphenylcyclopropenone (DPC). V gene TRBV5-4 combines with J gene TRBJ2-7; D gene unclear. This receptor was obtained from a middle-aged woman with alopecia areata. Some clones in this sample may be carry-over from other donors' samples. The CDR3 is CASSLEAANSYEQYF. The CDR3 DNA follows: TGTGCCAGCAGCTTGGAGGCAGCCAATTCCTACGAGCAGTACTTC.